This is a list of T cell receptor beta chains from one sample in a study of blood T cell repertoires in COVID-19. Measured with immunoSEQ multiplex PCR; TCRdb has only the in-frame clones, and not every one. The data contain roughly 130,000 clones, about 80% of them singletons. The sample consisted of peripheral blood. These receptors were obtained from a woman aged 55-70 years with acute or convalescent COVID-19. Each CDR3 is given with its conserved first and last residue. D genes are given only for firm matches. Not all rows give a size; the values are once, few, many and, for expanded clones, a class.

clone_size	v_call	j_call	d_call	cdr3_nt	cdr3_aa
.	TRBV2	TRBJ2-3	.	TGTGCCAGCAGCTGGAATGAGGCAGATACGCAGTATTTT	CASSWNEADTQYF
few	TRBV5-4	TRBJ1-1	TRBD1	TGTGCCAGCAGCGTCAACAGGGGGGGCACTGAAGCTTTCTTT	CASSVNRGGTEAFF
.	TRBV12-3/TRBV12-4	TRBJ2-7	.	TGTGCCAGCAGTTCTCCCTCCTACGAGCAGTACTTC	CASSSPSYEQYF
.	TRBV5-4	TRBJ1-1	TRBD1	TGTGCCAGCAGCCCCGGGACAGGGGAAGCTACCACTGAAGCTTTCTTT	CASSPGTGEATTEAFF
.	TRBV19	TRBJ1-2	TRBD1	TGTGCCAGTAGTAGCCGGGACAGGCCCCGTGGAGGCTACACCTTC	CASSSRDRPRGGYTF
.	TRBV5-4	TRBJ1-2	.	TGTGCCAGCAGCTTGAGAGTCCCGGATGGCTACACCTTC	CASSLRVPDGYTF
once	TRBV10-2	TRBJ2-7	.	TGCGCCAGCAGTGCCCTCTCCTCCTACGAGCAGTACTTC	CASSALSSYEQYF
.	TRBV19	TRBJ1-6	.	TGTGCCAGTAGTATTGGACACCTGAGCTCCTATAATTCACCCCTCCACTTT	CASSIGHLSSYNSPLHF
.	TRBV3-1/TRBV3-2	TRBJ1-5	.	TGTGCCAGCAGCCACACAGGACGGCCCAATCAGCCCCAGCATTTT	CASSHTGRPNQPQHF
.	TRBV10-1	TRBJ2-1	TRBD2	TGCGCCAGCAGTGGCGGAGGCGGGGGGCCCTACAATGAGCAGTTCTTC	CASSGGGGGPYNEQFF
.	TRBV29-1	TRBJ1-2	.	TGCAGCGTCACTGGGGACACTAACTATGGCTACACCTTC	CSVTGDTNYGYTF
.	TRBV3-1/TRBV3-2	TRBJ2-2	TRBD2	TGTGCCAGCAGCCACCCTAGCGGGGACACCGGGGAGCTGTTTTTT	CASSHPSGDTGELFF
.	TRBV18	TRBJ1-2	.	TGTGCCAGCTCACCACCGTATGCGGCGTCCGGCCTTGGCACCTTC	CASSPPYAASGLGTF
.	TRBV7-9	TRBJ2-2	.	TGTGCCAGCAGCTTAGTATCCGGGGAGCTGTTTTTT	CASSLVSGELFF
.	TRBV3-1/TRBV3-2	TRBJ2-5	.	TGTGCCAGCAGCCAACTGGCAGGGGAGACCCAGTACTTC	CASSQLAGETQYF
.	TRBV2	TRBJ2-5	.	TGTGCCAGCAGTGAGGGCACCCAAGAGACCCAGTACTTC	CASSEGTQETQYF
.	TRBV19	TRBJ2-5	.	TGTGCCAGTATGCAAGCGGGCGAGGAGACCCAGTACTTC	CASMQAGEETQYF
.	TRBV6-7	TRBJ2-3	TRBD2	TGTGCCAGCAGTTTAATACATTTTGACGGGGGGATTCACACAGATACGCAGTATTTT	CASSLIHFDGGIHTDTQYF
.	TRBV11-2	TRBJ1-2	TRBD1	TGTGCCAGCAGCGCCGACAGGGGGCTCGGCTACACCTTC	CASSADRGLGYTF
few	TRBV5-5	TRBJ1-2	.	TGTGCCAGCAGCCACCCGACTGGTATTACGGGGGGCTACACCTTC	CASSHPTGITGGYTF
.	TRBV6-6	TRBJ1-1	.	TGTGCCAGCAGTTATGGGAGGCGCAGCACTGAAGCTTTCTTT	CASSYGRRSTEAFF
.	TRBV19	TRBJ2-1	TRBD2	TGTGCCAGTAGAACAACTAGCGGGGGGGCCGTTGAGCAGTTCTTC	CASRTTSGGAVEQFF
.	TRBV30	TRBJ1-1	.	TGTGCCTGGAGTGTACAGGCGGCCACTGAAGCTTTCTTT	CAWSVQAATEAFF
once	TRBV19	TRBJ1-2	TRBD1	TGTGCCAGTAGTATGGGACAGGCGAACTATGGCTACACCTTC	CASSMGQANYGYTF
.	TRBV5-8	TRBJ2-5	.	TGTGCCAGCAGCTTCGACAGGCAACAAGAGACCCAGTACTTC	CASSFDRQQETQYF
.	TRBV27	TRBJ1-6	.	TGTGCCAGCAGACCCCGGGGGGTATATAATTCACCCCTCCACTTT	CASRPRGVYNSPLHF
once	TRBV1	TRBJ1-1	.	TGCACCAGCAGCCCCTTAAGGTGGGGGGAGAGTGAAGCTTTCTTT	CTSSPLRWGESEAFF
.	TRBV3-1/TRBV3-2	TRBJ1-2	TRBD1	TGTGCCAGCAGCCAAGATCTCGCGTCAGGGGGTGAAGGCTACACCTTC	CASSQDLASGGEGYTF
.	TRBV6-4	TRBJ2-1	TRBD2	TGTGCCAGCAGAGCACTAGCGGGGGTGAACAATGAGCAGTTCTTC	CASRALAGVNNEQFF
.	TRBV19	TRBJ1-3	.	TGTGCCAGTAGTATTCGGGGAAGTCACCCGAGCTCTGGAAACACCATATATTTT	CASSIRGSHPSSGNTIYF
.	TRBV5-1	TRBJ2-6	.	TGCGCCAGCAGCTTGACAGGGCAACCTAGCTCTGGGGCCAACGTCCTGACTTTC	CASSLTGQPSSGANVLTF
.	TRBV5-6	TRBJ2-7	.	TGTGCCAGCAGCTCGCTGAGGGCGTCCTACGAGCAGTACTTC	CASSSLRASYEQYF
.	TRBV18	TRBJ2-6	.	TGTGCCAGCTCACCCTTTCGGAGGGCAACAAACTCTGGGGCCAACGTCCTGACTTTC	CASSPFRRATNSGANVLTF
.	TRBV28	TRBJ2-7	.	TGTGCCAGCAGCTATAGAGAAGAGCAGTACTTC	CASSYREEQYF
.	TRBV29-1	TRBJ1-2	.	TGCAGCGTCGAAACAGGGCTTAGATGGGGCTACACCTTC	CSVETGLRWGYTF
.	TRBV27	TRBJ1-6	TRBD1	TGTGCCAGCAGTTCCTGGACAGGGGGATCACCCCTCCACTTT	CASSSWTGGSPLHF
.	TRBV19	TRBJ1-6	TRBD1	TGTGCCACCAGAACAGGGGTCTTGATAGATTCACCCCTCCACTTT	CATRTGVLIDSPLHF
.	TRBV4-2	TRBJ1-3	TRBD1	TGTGCCAGCAGCCAAGTGGCAGGGGGCAATGCTGGAAACACCATATATTTT	CASSQVAGGNAGNTIYF
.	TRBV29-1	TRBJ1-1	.	TGCAGCGTTGAAGAAAGTATCAGGGGCGGGTTGAGAACTGAAGCTTTCTTT	CSVEESIRGGLRTEAFF
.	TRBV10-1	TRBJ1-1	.	TGCGCCAGCAGTGACGACCGCCGGGCTGAAGCTTTCTTT	CASSDDRRAEAFF
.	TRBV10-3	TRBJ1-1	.	TGTGCCATCAGTAGACAGGCCGTGAACACTGAAGCTTTCTTT	CAISRQAVNTEAFF
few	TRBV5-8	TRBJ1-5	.	TGTGCCAGCAGCAAAACTGGGGCCTTGAATCAGCCCCAGCATTTT	CASSKTGALNQPQHF
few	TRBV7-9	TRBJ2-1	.	TGTGCCAGCAGCTTATCTGGCGGGGTCTACAATGAGCAGTTCTTC	CASSLSGGVYNEQFF
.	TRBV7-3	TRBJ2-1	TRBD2	TGTGCCAGCAGCCCGCGGGGGGGGAGGGCCAATGAGCAGTTCTTC	CASSPRGGRANEQFF
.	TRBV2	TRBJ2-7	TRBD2	TGTGCCAGCAGGCCGGGACTAGCACTAGGCGAGCAGTACTTC	CASRPGLALGEQYF
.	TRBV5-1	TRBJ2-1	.	TGCGCCAGCAGCTTGCCCGGACAACCCTCCAACAATGAGCAGTTCTTC	CASSLPGQPSNNEQFF
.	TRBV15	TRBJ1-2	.	TGTGCCACCAGCAGAGATTCTTTGAGGACAGAGAACTATGGCTACACCTTC	CATSRDSLRTENYGYTF
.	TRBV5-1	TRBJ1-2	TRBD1	TGCGCCAGCAGGCAGGGGGCTGGAGGCTATGGCTACACCTTC	CASRQGAGGYGYTF
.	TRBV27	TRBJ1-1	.	TGTGCCAGCAGTTTACGGGGAGGAAGAGCTTTCTTT	CASSLRGGRAFF
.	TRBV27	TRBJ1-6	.	TGTGCCAGCAGTCCCGGGGGGTTGAATAATTCACCCCTCCACTTT	CASSPGGLNNSPLHF
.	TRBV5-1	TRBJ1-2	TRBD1	TGCGCCAGCAGCTTCGCCGGACCGGGACAGGGGGCGGACTATGGCTACACCTTC	CASSFAGPGQGADYGYTF
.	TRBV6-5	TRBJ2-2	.	TGTGCCAGCACCTCAGGAGGCGGGGAGCTGTTTTTT	CASTSGGGELFF
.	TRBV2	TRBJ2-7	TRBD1	TGTGCCAGCAGCCGAGGACAGGGGCTCGGGGAGCAGTACTTC	CASSRGQGLGEQYF
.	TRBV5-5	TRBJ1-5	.	TGTGCCAGCAGCTTGGAGCAGGGAAGGGATCAGCCCCAGCATTTT	CASSLEQGRDQPQHF